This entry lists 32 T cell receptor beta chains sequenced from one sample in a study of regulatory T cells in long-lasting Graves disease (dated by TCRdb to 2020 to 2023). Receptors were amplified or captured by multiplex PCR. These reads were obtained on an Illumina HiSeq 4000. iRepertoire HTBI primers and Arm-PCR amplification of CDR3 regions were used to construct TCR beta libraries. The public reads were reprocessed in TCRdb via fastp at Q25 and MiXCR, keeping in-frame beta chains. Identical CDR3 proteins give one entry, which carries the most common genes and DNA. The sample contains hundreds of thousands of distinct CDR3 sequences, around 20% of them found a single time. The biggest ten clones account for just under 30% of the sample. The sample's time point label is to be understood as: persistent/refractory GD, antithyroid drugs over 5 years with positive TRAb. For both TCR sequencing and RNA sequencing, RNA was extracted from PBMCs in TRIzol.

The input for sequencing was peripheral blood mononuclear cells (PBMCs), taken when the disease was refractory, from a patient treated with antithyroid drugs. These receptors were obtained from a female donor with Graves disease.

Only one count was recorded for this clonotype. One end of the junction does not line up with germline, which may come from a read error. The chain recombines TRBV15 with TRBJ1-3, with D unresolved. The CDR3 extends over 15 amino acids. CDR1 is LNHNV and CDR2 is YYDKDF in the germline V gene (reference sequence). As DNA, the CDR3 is TGTGCCACCAGCAGATTTGGAGCCGACCTAAACACCGTATATTTT. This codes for CATSRFGADLNTVYF. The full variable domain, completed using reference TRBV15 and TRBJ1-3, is DAMVIQNPRYQVTQFGKPVTLSCSQTLNHNVMYWYQQKSSQAPKLLFHYYDKDFNNEADTPDNFQSRRPNTSFCFLDIRSPGLGDTAMYLCATSRFGADLNTVYFGEGSWLTVV.

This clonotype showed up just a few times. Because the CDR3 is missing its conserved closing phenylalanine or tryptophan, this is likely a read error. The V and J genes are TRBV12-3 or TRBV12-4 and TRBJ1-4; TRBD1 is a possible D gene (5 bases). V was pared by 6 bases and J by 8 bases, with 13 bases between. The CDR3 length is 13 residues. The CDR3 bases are TGTGCCAGCAGGGATCAGGGTCGGGAAAAACTGTTTTCT. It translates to CASRDQGREKLFS.

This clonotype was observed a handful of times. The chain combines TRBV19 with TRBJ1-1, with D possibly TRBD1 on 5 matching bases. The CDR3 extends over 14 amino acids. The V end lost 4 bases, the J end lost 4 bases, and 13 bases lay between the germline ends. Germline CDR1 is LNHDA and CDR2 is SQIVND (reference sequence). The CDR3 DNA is TGTGCCAGTAGTAAGGCAGGGAGCGCCACTGAAGCTTTCTTT. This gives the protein CASSKAGSATEAFF.

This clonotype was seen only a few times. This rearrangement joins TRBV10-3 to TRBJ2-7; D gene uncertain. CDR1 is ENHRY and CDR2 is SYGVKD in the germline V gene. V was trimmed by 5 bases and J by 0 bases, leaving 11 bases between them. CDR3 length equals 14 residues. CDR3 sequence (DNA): TGTGCCATCAGTACAACCCAGAGCTCCTACGAGCAGTACTTC. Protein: CAISTTQSSYEQYF.

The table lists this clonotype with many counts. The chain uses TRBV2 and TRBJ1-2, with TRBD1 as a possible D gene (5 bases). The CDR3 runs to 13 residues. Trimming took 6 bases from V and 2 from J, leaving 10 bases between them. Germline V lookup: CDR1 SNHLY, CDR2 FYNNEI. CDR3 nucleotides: TGTGCCAGCAGGGGTGAGGGGAACTATGGCTACACCTTC. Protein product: CASRGEGNYGYTF.

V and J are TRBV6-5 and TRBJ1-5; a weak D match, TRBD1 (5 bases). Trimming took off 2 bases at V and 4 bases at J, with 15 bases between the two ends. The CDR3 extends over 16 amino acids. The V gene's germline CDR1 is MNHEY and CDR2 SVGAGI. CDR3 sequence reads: CASSYPHRFGNQPQHF. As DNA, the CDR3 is TGTGCCAGCAGTTACCCACACAGGTTCGGGAATCAGCCCCAGCATTTT.

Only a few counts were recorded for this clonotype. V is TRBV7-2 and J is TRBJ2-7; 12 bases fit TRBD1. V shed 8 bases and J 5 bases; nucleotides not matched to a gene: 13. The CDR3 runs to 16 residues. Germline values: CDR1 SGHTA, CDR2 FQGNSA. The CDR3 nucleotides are TGTGCCAGCGCCCCCGGGACAGGGGGCGCGGACCACGAGCAGTACTTC. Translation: CASAPGTGGADHEQYF.

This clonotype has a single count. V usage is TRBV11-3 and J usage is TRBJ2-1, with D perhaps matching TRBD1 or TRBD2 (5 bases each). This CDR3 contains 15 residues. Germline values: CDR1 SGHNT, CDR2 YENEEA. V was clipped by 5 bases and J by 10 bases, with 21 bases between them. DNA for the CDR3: TGTGCCAGCAGCATCAATCAGGGACGCACTACAGAGCAGTTCTTC. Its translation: CASSINQGRTTEQFF.

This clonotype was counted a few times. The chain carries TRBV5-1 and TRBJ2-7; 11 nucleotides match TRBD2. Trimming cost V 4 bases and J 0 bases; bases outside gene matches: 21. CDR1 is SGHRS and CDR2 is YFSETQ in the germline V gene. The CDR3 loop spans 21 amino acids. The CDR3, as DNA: TGCGCCAGCAGCCGACCAACCTGGACTAGCGGGCAGATCCGACACTCCTACGAGCAGTACTTC. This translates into CASSRPTWTSGQIRHSYEQYF.

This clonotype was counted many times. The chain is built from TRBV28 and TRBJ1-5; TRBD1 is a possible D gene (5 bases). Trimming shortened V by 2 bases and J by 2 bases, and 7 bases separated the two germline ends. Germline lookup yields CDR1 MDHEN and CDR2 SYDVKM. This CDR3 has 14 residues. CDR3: CASSLVGGNQPQHF. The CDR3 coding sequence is TGTGCCAGCAGTTTAGTAGGGGGCAATCAGCCCCAGCATTTT.

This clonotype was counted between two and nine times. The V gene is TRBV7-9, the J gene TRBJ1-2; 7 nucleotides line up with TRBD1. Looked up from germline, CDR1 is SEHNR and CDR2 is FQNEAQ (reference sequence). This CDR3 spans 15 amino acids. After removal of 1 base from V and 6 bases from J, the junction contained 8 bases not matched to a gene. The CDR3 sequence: CASSLGTGAGDGYTF. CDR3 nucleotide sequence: TGTGCCAGCAGCTTAGGCACAGGGGCGGGGGATGGCTACACCTTC.

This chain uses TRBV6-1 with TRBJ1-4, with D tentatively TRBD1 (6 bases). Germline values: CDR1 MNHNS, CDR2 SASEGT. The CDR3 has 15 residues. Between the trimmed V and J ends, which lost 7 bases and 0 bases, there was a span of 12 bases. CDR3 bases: TGTGCCAGCATCGAGGGGGGCGCAACTAATGAAAAACTGTTTTTT. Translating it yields CASIEGGATNEKLFF.

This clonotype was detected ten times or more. CDR3 in amino acids: CASIRDRGIGELFF. DNA of the CDR3: TGTGCCAGCATTCGGGACAGGGGAATCGGGGAGCTGTTTTTT. This chain connects TRBV28 to TRBJ2-2, with 10 bases aligning to TRBD1. Germline V lookup: CDR1 MDHEN, CDR2 SYDVKM. V shed 7 bases, J shed 7 bases, and the junction held 6 bases outside the gene matches. This CDR3 spans 14 amino acids.

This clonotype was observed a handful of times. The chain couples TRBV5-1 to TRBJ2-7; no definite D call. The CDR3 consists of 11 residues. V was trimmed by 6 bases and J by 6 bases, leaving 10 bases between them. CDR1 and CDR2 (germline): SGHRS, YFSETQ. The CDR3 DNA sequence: TGCGCCAGCACCCATGAAGGCGAGCAGTACTTC. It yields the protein CASTHEGEQYF.

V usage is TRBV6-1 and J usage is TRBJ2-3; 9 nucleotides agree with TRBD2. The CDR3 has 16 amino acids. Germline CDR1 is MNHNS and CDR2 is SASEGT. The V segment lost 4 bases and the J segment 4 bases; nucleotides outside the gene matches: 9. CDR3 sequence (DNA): TGTGCCAGCAGTGCGCCGCGGGGGGGCCGGGCAGATACGCAGTATTTT. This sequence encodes CASSAPRGGRADTQYF.

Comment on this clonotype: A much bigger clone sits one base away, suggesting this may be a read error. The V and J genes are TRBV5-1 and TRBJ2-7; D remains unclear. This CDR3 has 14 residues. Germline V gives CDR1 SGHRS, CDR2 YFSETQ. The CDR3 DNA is TGCGCCAGCAGCGTATCGACCGACACCTACGGGCAGTACTTC. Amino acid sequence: CASSVSTDTYGQYF.

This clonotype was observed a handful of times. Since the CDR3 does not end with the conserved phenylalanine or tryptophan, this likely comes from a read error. CDR3 amino acids: CASSLMEARRDTEAFL. CDR3 bases: TGTGCCAGCAGTTTGATGGAGGCGCGGAGGGACACTGAAGCTTTCCTT. V and J are TRBV6-2 or TRBV6-3 and TRBJ1-1; D unclear. Trimming cost V 4 bases and J 3 bases, with 18 bases left between them. CDR1 and CDR2 from the germline V gene are MNHEY and SVGEGT. The CDR3 totals 16 residues.

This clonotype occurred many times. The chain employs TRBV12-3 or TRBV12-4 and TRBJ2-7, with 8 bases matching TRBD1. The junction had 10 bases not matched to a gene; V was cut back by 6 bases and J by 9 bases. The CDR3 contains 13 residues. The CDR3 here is CASSRGTGGTQYF. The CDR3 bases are TGTGCCAGCAGCCGCGGGACAGGTGGCACGCAGTACTTC.

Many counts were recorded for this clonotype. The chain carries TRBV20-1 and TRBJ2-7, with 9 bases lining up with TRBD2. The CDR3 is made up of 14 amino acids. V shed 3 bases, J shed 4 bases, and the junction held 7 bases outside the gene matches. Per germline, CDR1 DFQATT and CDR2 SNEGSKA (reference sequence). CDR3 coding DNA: TGCAGTGCTAGGGCGCGGGAGGGCCTTTACGAGCAGTACTTC. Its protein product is CSARAREGLYEQYF.

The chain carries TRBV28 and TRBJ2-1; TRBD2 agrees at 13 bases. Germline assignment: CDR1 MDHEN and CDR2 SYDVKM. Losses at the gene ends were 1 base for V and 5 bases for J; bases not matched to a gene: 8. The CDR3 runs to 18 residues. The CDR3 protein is CASSLSRWTSGSNNEQFF. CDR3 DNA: TGTGCCAGCAGTTTATCTCGATGGACTAGCGGGAGTAACAATGAGCAGTTCTTC.

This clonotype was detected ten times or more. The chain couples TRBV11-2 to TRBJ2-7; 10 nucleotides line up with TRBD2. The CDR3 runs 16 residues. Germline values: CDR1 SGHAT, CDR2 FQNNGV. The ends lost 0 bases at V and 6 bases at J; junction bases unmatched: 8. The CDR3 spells CASSLDGLAGAIEQYF. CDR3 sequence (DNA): TGTGCCAGCAGCTTAGATGGGCTAGCGGGAGCTATCGAGCAGTACTTC. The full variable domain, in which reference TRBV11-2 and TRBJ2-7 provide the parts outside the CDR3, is EAGVAQSPRYKIIEKRQSVAFWCNPISGHATLYWYQQILGQGPKLLIQFQNNGVVDDSQLPKDRFSAERLKGVDSTLKIQPAKLEDSAVYLCASSLDGLAGAIEQYFGPGTRLTVT.

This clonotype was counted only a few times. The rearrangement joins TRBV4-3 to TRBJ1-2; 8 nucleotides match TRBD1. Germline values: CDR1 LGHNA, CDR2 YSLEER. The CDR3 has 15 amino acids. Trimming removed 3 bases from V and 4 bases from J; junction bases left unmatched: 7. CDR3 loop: CASSQFTGTGYGYTF. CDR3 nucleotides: TGCGCCAGCAGCCAGTTTACAGGGACAGGCTATGGCTACACCTTC.

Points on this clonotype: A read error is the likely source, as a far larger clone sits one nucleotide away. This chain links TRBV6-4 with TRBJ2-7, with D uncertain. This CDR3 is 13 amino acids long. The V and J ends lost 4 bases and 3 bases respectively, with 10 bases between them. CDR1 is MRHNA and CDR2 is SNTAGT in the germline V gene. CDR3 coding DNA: TGTGCCAGCAGTGTCCCCGTCAGCTACGAGCAGTACTTC. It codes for CASSVPVSYEQYF.

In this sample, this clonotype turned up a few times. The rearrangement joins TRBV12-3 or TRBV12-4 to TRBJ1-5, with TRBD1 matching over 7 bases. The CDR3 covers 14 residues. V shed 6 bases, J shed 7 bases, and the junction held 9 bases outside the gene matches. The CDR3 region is CASSTQGFFQPQHF. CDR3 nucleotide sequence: TGTGCCAGCAGCACACAGGGGTTCTTCCAGCCCCAGCATTTT.

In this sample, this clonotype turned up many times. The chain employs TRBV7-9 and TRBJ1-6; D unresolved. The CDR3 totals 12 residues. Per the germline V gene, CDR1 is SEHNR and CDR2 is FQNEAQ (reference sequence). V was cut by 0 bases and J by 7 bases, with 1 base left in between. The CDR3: CASSLANSPLHF. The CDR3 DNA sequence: TGTGCCAGCAGCTTAGCAAATTCACCCCTCCACTTT.

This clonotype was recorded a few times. The CDR3 region is CASSIGSGGRGFTQPQHF. The CDR3 DNA is TGTGCCAGTAGTATTGGGAGTGGAGGCAGGGGATTCACTCAGCCCCAGCATTTT. The chain has TRBV19 and TRBJ1-5; D is perhaps TRBD1 (6 bases). Per the germline V gene, CDR1 is LNHDA and CDR2 is SQIVND (reference sequence). Trimming shortened V by 3 bases and J by 6 bases, and 24 bases separated the two germline ends. The CDR3 spans 18 residues.

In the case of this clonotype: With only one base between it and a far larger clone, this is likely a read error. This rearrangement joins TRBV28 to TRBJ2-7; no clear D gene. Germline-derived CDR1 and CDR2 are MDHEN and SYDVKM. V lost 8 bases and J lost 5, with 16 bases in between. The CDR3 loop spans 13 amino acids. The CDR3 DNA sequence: TGTGCCAGCGCCTCGCGGTCTGGAAACGAGCAGTACTTC. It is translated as CASASRSGNEQYF.

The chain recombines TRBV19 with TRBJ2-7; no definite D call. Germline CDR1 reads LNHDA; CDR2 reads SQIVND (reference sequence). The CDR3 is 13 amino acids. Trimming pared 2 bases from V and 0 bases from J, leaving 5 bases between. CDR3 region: CASSIKPSYEQYF. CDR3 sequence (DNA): TGTGCCAGTAGTATAAAACCCTCCTACGAGCAGTACTTC.

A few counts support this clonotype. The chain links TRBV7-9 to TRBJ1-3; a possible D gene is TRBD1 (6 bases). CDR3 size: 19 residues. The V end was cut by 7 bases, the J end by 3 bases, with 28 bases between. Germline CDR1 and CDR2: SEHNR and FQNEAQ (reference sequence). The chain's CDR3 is CASNELHILYTGFGNTIYF. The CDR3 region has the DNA TGTGCCAGCAACGAATTACATATCCTATATACAGGGTTTGGAAACACCATATATTTT.

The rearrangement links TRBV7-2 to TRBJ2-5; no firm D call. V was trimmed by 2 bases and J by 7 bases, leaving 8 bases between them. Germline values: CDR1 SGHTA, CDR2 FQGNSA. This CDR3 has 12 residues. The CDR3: CASSLPMSTQYF. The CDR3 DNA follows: TGTGCCAGCAGCTTACCCATGTCGACCCAGTACTTC.

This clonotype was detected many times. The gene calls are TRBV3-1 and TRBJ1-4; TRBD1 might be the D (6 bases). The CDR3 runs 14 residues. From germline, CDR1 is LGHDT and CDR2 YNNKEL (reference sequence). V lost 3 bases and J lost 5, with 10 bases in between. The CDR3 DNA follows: TGTGCCAGCAGCCATAGGGGGGGAAATGAAAAACTGTTTTTT. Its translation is CASSHRGGNEKLFF. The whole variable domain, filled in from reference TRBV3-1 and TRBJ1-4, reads DTAVSQTPKYLVTQMGNDKSIKCEQNLGHDTMYWYKQDSKKFLKIMFSYNNKELIINETVPNRFSPKSPDKAHLNLHINSLELGDSAVYFCASSHRGGNEKLFFGSGTQLSVL.

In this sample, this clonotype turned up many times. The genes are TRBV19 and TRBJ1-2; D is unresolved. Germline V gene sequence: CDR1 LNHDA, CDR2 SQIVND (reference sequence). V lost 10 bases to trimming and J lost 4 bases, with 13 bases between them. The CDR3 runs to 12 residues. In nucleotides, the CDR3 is TGTGCCAAACCAACGAAATTCTATGGCTACACCTTC. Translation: CAKPTKFYGYTF.